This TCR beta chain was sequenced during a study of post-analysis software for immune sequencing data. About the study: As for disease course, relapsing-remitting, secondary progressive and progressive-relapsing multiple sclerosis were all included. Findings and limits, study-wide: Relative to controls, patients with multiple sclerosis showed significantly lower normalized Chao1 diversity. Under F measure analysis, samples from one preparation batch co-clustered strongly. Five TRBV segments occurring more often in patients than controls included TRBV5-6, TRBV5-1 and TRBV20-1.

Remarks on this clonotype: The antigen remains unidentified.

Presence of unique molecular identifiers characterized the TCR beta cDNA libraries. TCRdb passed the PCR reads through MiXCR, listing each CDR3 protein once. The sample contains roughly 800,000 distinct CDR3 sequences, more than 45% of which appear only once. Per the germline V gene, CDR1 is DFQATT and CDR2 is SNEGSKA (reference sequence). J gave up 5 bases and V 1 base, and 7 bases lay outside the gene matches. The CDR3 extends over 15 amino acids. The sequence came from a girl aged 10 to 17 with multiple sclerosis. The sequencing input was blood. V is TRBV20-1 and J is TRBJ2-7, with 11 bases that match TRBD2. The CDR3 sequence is CSARAVAGGPHEQYF. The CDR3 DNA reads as TGCAGTGCTAGAGCGGTAGCGGGAGGGCCCCACGAGCAGTACTTC.